The 7 T cell receptor beta chains below all came from one sample that was sequenced in a study of T cell responses to AZD1222 COVID-19 vaccine (dated by TCRdb to 2020 to 2022). The time point label of this sample denotes: baseline before first vaccination. The library came from the immunoSEQ multiplex PCR assay. What TCRdb holds here is the immuneACCESS table cut down to in-frame rearrangements. Part of the clones is not present; checked against another copy, under half of the missing clones reflect an unresolved V gene, and the others are unexplained. This sample gives around 200,000 clones in total; approximately 86% of them show up just once. The top ten hold 0.4% to 0.5% of the sample. Sequencing used peripheral blood, obtained on day 0 of AZD1222 vaccination. The receptors derive from an adult in good health.

The rearrangement joins TRBV25-1 to TRBJ2-5; possible D gene TRBD2, 5 bases. Germline V lookup: CDR1 MGHDK, CDR2 SYGVNS. The CDR3 has 14 amino acids. With 2 bases removed from V and 4 bases from J, the gap between germline ends came to 11 bases. The DNA of the CDR3 is TGTGCCAGCAGTGAAGAGGGTCCAGCAGAGACCCAGTACTTC. Its translation is CASSEEGPAETQYF.

The V and J genes are TRBV10-2 and TRBJ2-1; either TRBD1 or TRBD2 may supply D (6 bases each). Trimming took 7 bases from V and 8 from J, leaving 21 bases between them. The CDR3 extends over 15 amino acids. Germline CDR1 and CDR2: WSHSY and SAAADI. The DNA for the CDR3 is TGCGCCAGCACGAGGGGGAGGAATCAGATGGATGAGCAGTTCTTC. It yields the protein CASTRGRNQMDEQFF.

This chain joins TRBV4-1 and TRBJ2-3; TRBD1 might be the D (6 bases). Trimming stripped 0 bases from V and 2 bases from J, with 15 bases between. This CDR3 has 17 amino acids. Germline-derived CDR1 and CDR2 are MGHRA and YSYEKL. CDR3 sequence (DNA): TGCGCCAGCAGCCAAGACAGGGGAACCTTCTTCACAGATACGCAGTATTTT. Amino acid sequence: CASSQDRGTFFTDTQYF.

The V gene is TRBV5-3, the J gene TRBJ1-1, with a tentative D call TRBD1 (6 bases). TRBV5-3 is marked as an open reading frame, function uncertain. CDR3 length: 13 residues. The germline V and J ends were trimmed by 1 base and 8 bases, with 12 bases remaining between them. The CDR3 spells CARSLTGREEAFF. In nucleotides, the CDR3 is TGTGCCAGAAGCTTGACAGGGAGGGAAGAAGCTTTCTTT.

The rearrangement links TRBV13 to TRBJ2-3; TRBD2 aligns across 13 bases. Germline CDR1 is PRHDT and CDR2 is FYEKMQ (reference sequence). CDR3 length: 16 amino acids. With 5 bases clipped from V and 3 bases from J, the junction kept 5 bases outside the gene matches. The CDR3 DNA is TGTGCCAGCAGCCCGGGACTAGCGGGATTTACAGATACGCAGTATTTT. It is translated as CASSPGLAGFTDTQYF.

The chain couples TRBV7-2 to TRBJ1-5; no reliable D call. From germline, CDR1 is SGHTA and CDR2 FQGNSA. Trimming cost V 1 base and J 6 bases, with 4 bases left between them. CDR3 length: 12 residues. The CDR3 bases are TGTGCCAGCAGCTTAGGAGCTCAGCCCCAGCATTTT. This encodes CASSLGAQPQHF. Full variable domain (remainder filled in from reference TRBV7-2 and TRBJ1-5): GAGVSQSPSNKVTEKGKDVELRCDPISGHTALYWYRQSLGQGLEFLIYFQGNSAPDKSGLPSDRFSAERTGGSVSTLTIQRTQQEDSAVYLCASSLGAQPQHFGDGTRLSIL.

This chain connects TRBV7-9 to TRBJ2-7; D may match TRBD1 or TRBD2 (5 bases each). The germline gives CDR1 SEHNR, CDR2 FQNEAQ (reference sequence). The CDR3 runs to 12 residues. V was pared by 7 bases and J by 5 bases, with 12 bases between. The CDR3 here is CASTLGENEQYF. In DNA form, the CDR3 reads TGTGCCAGCACCCTGGGGGAGAACGAGCAGTACTTC.